A single TCR beta chain is shown here with its context. The germline V gene encodes CDR1 KGHSH and CDR2 LQKENI. V was cut by 2 bases and J by 8 bases, with 25 bases left in between. The CDR3 runs to 18 residues. Profiling relied on immunoSEQ multiplex PCR, and the TCRdb table lists in-frame clones only, not all of them. The sample records several hundred clones, over 90% being singletons. The sample comes from a study of tumor T cells in aggressive B-cell lymphoma. Sequenced input: tumor tissue. The TCR comes from an adult with diffuse large B cell lymphoma. The chain joins TRBV18 to TRBJ2-4, with a weak D call TRBD1 (7 bases). The CDR3: CASSPMGPGQRLGDIQYF. DNA for the CDR3: TGTGCCAGCTCACCAATGGGACCGGGACAGCGACTAGGAGACATTCAGTACTTC.